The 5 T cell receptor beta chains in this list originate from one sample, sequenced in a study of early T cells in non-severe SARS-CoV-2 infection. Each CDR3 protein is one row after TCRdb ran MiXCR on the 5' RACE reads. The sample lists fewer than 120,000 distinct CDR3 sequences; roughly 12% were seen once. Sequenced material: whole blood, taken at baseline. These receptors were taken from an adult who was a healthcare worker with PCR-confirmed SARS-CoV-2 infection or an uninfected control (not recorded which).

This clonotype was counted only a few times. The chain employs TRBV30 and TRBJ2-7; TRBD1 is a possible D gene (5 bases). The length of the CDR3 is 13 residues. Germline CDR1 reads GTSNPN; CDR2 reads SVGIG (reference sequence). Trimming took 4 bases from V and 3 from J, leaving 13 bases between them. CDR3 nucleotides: TGTGCCTGGACAGGGCAGGGAAACTACGAGCAGTACTTC. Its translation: CAWTGQGNYEQYF.

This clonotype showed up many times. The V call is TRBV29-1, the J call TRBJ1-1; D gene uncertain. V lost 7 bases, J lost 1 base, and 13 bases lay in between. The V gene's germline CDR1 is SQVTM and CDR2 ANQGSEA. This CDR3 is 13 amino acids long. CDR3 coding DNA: TGCAGCGGGGCAGAGGGCACGAACACTGAAGCTTTCTTT. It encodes CSGAEGTNTEAFF. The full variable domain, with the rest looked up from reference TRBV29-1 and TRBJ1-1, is SAVISQKPSRDICQRGTSLTIQCQVDSQVTMMFWYRQQPGQSLTLIATANQGSEATYESGFVIDKFPISRPNLTFSTLTVSNMSPEDSSIYLCSGAEGTNTEAFFGQGTRLTVV.

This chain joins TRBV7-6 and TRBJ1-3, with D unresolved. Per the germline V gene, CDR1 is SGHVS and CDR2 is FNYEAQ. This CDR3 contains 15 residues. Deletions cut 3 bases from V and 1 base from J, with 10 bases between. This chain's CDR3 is CASSLAGRSGNTIYF. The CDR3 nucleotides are TGTGCCAGCAGCTTGGCGGGAAGGTCTGGAAACACCATATATTTT.

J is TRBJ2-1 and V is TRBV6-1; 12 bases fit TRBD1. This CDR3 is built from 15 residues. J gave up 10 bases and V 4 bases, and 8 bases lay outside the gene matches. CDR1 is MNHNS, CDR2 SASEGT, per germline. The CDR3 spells CASSAGTGGHQEQFF. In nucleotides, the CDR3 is TGTGCCAGCAGTGCAGGGACAGGGGGCCATCAGGAGCAGTTCTTC.

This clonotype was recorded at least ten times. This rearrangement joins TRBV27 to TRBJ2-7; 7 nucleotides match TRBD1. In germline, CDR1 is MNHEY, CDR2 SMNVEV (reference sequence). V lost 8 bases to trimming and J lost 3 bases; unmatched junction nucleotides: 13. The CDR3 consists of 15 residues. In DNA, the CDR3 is TGTGCCAGCCGCCCCTTGGGGACAGAAGACTACGAGCAGTACTTC. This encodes CASRPLGTEDYEQYF.